The rows below give T cell receptor beta chains drawn from one sample of a study of post-analysis software for immune sequencing data. TCRdb reanalysed the PCR reads using MiXCR and keeps one entry per CDR3 protein. Of about 770,000 distinct CDR3 sequences in the sample, around 46% are singletons; the top ten hold roughly 4.9%. Input material: blood. The receptor set was obtained from a girl aged 5 to 17 with multiple sclerosis. Each CDR3 is given with its conserved first and last residue. D genes are given only for firm matches. Size is omitted from some rows. Given values are once, few, many or a class for expanded clones.

TRBD1 | TRBJ2-1 | few | 14 | TRBV6-5 | CASSLWTGGGEQFF | TGTGCCAGCAGCCTCTGGACAGGGGGGGGTGAGCAGTTCTTC
- | TRBJ2-5 | - | 15 | TRBV6-1 | CASSTRDGNQETQYF | TGTGCCAGCAGTACCAGGGACGGAAACCAAGAGACCCAGTACTTC
- | TRBJ2-3 | few | 10 | TRBV29-1 | CSVVEAEQYF | TGCAGCGTTGTGGAAGCGGAGCAGTATTTT
TRBD1 | TRBJ1-2 | - | 17 | TRBV24-1 | CATSDPDTTTGGYGYTF | TGTGCCACCAGTGATCCCGATACCACGACAGGGGGCTATGGCTACACCTTC
- | TRBJ2-1 | - | 14 | TRBV7-3 | CASSFGGVYNEQFF | TGTGCCAGCAGCTTCGGTGGGGTATACAATGAGCAGTTCTTC
TRBD2 | TRBJ2-2 | - | 17 | TRBV5-6 | CASSSMGLAGFTGELFF | TGTGCCAGCAGCTCGATGGGGCTAGCGGGATTTACCGGGGAGCTGTTTTTT
- | TRBJ2-3 | - | 13 | TRBV10-3 | CAIRLGTKDTQYF | TGTGCCATCAGACTTGGGACCAAAGATACGCAGTATTTT
TRBD1 | TRBJ2-1 | - | 15 | TRBV28 | CASSLSGQGYNEQFF | TGTGCCAGCAGCTTATCGGGACAGGGCTACAATGAGCAGTTCTTC
- | TRBJ2-5 | many | 14 | TRBV24-1 | CATSDLTGGETQYF | TGTGCCACCAGTGATTTGACAGGAGGGGAGACCCAGTACTTC
- | TRBJ2-1 | - | 16 | TRBV20-1 | CSASEWEAEFYNEQFF | TGCAGTGCTAGTGAGTGGGAGGCCGAATTTTACAATGAGCAGTTCTTC
- | TRBJ1-6 | - | 13 | TRBV4-3 | CASSQSRGSPLHF | TGCGCCAGCAGCCAGAGTCGGGGCTCACCCCTCCACTTT
TRBD2 | TRBJ2-7 | - | 17 | TRBV20-1 | CSASMGLAGVVYNEQYF | TGCAGTGCTAGTATGGGACTAGCGGGAGTCGTCTACAATGAGCAGTACTTC
TRBD1 | TRBJ1-4 | few | 16 | TRBV4-2 | CASSSEDRVYNEKLFF | TGTGCCAGCAGCTCCGAGGACAGGGTTTATAATGAAAAACTGTTTTTT
- | TRBJ2-3 | - | 15 | TRBV28 | CASTLGLRALDTQYF | TGTGCCAGCACCCTGGGACTCCGAGCACTGGATACGCAGTATTTT
TRBD1 | TRBJ2-7 | once | 16 | TRBV24-1 | CATSDSSGGLPYEQYF | TGTGCCACCAGTGATTCCTCAGGGGGCTTACCCTACGAGCAGTACTTC
TRBD2 | TRBJ2-1 | - | 17 | TRBV20-1 | CSARGQREMVSYNEQFF | TGCAGTGCTAGAGGACAGCGGGAAATGGTTTCCTACAATGAGCAGTTCTTC
TRBD1 | TRBJ1-4 | - | 14 | TRBV11-2 | CASSLHRGREKLFF | TGTGCCAGCAGCTTACACAGGGGGCGTGAAAAACTGTTTTTT
TRBD2 | TRBJ2-1 | - | 16 | TRBV24-1 | CATSDEVSGSRGEQFF | TGTGCCACCAGTGATGAGGTTAGCGGGAGCAGGGGTGAGCAGTTCTTC
- | TRBJ2-7 | - | 15 | TRBV28 | CASSVLQGERNEQYF | TGTGCCAGCAGTGTGCTCCAGGGAGAGAGGAACGAGCAGTACTTC
- | TRBJ2-7 | few | 15 | TRBV5-1 | CASSLGGVISYEQYF | TGCGCCAGCAGCTTGGGGGGCGTCATCTCCTACGAGCAGTACTTC
- | TRBJ1-2 | - | 15 | TRBV7-9 | CASSLEVSETRGYTF | TGTGCCAGCAGCTTAGAAGTCTCAGAAACTAGGGGCTACACCTTC
- | TRBJ2-7 | few | 11 | TRBV29-1 | CGGGSHYEQYF | TGTGGAGGGGGTAGCCACTACGAGCAGTACTTC
TRBD2 | TRBJ2-1 | - | 17 | TRBV7-9 | CASSPKAGESSYNEQFF | TGTGCCAGCAGCCCTAAAGCGGGAGAGAGTTCCTACAATGAGCAGTTCTTC
TRBD2 | TRBJ2-1 | - | 16 | TRBV3-1 | CASSQVASGGWNEQFF | TGTGCCAGCAGCCAAGTGGCGAGCGGGGGGTGGAATGAGCAGTTCTTC
- | TRBJ1-5 | - | 14 | TRBV6-1 | CASSGAEWYQPQHF | TGTGCCAGCAGTGGGGCCGAGTGGTATCAGCCCCAGCATTTT
- | TRBJ1-2 | once | 14 | TRBV6-5 | CATKISTPGGGYTF | TGTGCCACCAAGATCAGTACTCCCGGAGGTGGCTACACCTTC
TRBD1 | TRBJ1-1 | - | 15 | TRBV14 | CASSRNTGGMTEAFF | TGTGCCAGCAGCCGCAACACAGGGGGCATGACTGAAGCTTTCTTT
- | TRBJ2-1 | - | 12 | TRBV11-2 | CASSLMKYEQFF | TGTGCCAGCAGCTTAATGAAGTATGAGCAGTTCTTC
TRBD2 | TRBJ2-1 | - | 17 | TRBV2 | CASSGSGGPVSYNEQFF | TGTGCCAGCAGTGGGTCGGGAGGGCCGGTCTCCTACAATGAGCAGTTCTTC
- | TRBJ2-5 | - | 12 | TRBV7-2 | CASSAFSGTQYF | TGTGCCAGCAGCGCCTTTTCCGGGACCCAGTACTTC
- | TRBJ2-7 | many | 13 | TRBV20-1 | CSAPMRGQSEQYF | TGCAGTGCCCCCATGAGGGGTCAGAGCGAGCAGTACTTC
- | TRBJ2-1 | - | 17 | TRBV4-3 | CASSQDSAPSSYNEQFF | TGCGCCAGCAGCCAAGATTCTGCTCCGAGCTCCTACAATGAGCAGTTCTTC
TRBD2 | TRBJ2-7 | - | 15 | TRBV7-9 | CASSSGTRISYEQYF | TGTGCCAGCAGCTCCGGGACTAGAATCTCCTACGAGCAGTACTTC
TRBD1 | TRBJ1-6 | - | 15 | TRBV4-3 | CASSQDRDRASPLHF | TGCGCCAGCAGCCAAGATAGGGACAGGGCCTCACCCCTCCACTTT
TRBD2 | TRBJ2-5 | - | 15 | TRBV28 | CASSPVAGEQETLYF | TGTGCCAGCAGTCCGGTAGCGGGAGAGCAAGAGACCCTGTACTTC
TRBD1 | TRBJ2-7 | - | 14 | TRBV5-1 | CASSSFGQEREQYF | TGCGCCAGCAGCTCCTTTGGACAGGAGAGAGAGCAGTACTTC
- | TRBJ2-7 | - | 11 | TRBV24-1 | CATSDLYEQYF | TGTGCCACCAGTGACTTGTACGAGCAGTACTTC
- | TRBJ2-5 | - | 16 | TRBV11-2 | CASSLLWQSLQETQYF | TGTGCCAGCAGCTTATTGTGGCAAAGTCTCCAAGAGACCCAGTACTTC
- | TRBJ2-7 | - | 13 | TRBV6-2/TRBV6-3 | CASSYGLTREQYF | TGTGCCAGCAGTTACGGGCTGACGAGGGAGCAGTACTTC
- | TRBJ2-5 | - | 14 | TRBV12-2 | CASRFVQSQETQYF | TGTGCAAGTCGCTTCGTACAGTCACAAGAGACCCAGTACTTC